Presented here are 6 T cell receptor beta chains from one specimen sequenced in a study of T-cell memory formation after mild COVID-19. TCRdb fed the 5' RACE reads into MiXCR, producing one record per CDR3 protein. Among 250,000 to 350,000 distinct CDR3 sequences listed, approximately 15% were seen once. The sample consisted of PBMCs or a T cell subset sorted from them (not recorded which). Receptors were obtained from a man aged 18 to 35 who had mild COVID-19 (a few samples of this study predate the infection). Cell type and time point are not known.

The CDR3 DNA reads TGCGCCAGCAGCTTAGAAGGGAGCGACGAGCAGTACGTC. It encodes CASSLEGSDEQYV. This chain joins TRBV5-1 and TRBJ2-7, with D maybe TRBD2 (5 bases). CDR1 and CDR2 from the germline V gene are SGHRS and YFSETQ. The CDR3 has 13 amino acids. With 2 bases removed from V and 5 bases from J, the gap between germline ends came to 11 bases.

In this sample, this clonotype turned up a few times. The V gene is TRBV4-2, the J gene TRBJ1-1; D is perhaps TRBD1 (5 bases). The germline V gene encodes CDR1 LGHNA and CDR2 YNFKEQ. V lost 0 bases, J lost 4 bases, and 12 bases lay in between. CDR3 length equals 15 residues. Here the CDR3 DNA reads TGTGCCAGCAGCCAAGATTTACCCGGGGGCACTGAAGCTTTCTTT. It is translated as CASSQDLPGGTEAFF.

This clonotype appeared a few times. The chain combines TRBV5-4 with TRBJ2-5; perhaps TRBD2 as D (5 bases). V was cut by 4 bases and J by 4 bases, with 20 bases left in between. CDR1 is SGHNT and CDR2 is YYREEE in the germline V gene (reference sequence). This CDR3 is built from 16 residues. CDR3 nucleotides: TGTGCCAGCAGCCCTACCTTCCCCCTTGCGGGAGAGACCCAGTACTTC. It is translated as CASSPTFPLAGETQYF. The entire variable domain, with the rest obtained from reference TRBV5-4 and TRBJ2-5, is as follows: ETGVTQSPTHLIKTRGQQVTLRCSSQSGHNTVSWYQQALGQGPQFIFQYYREEENGRGNFPPRFSGLQFPNYSSELNVNALELDDSALYLCASSPTFPLAGETQYFGPGTRLLVL.

This clonotype was observed a handful of times. The J gene is TRBJ2-7, the V gene TRBV5-1; unclear D gene. The CDR3 extends over 17 amino acids. Germline V lookup: CDR1 SGHRS, CDR2 YFSETQ. V was shortened by 0 bases and J by 3 bases, with 19 bases between the two germline ends. CDR3 sequence reads: CASSLALVGRKVYEQYF. The CDR3 DNA sequence: TGCGCCAGCAGCTTGGCCTTGGTGGGCCGGAAAGTCTACGAGCAGTACTTC.

In this sample, this clonotype turned up a few times. The rearrangement uses TRBV4-2 and TRBJ2-7, with D tentatively TRBD2 (5 bases). The V end lost 0 bases, the J end lost 3 bases, and 12 bases lay between the germline ends. CDR1 LGHNA and CDR2 YNFKEQ come from the germline V gene. The CDR3 is made up of 15 amino acids. This chain's CDR3 is CASSQDGRASYEQYF. The CDR3 coding sequence is TGTGCCAGCAGCCAAGATGGGCGGGCCAGCTACGAGCAGTACTTC.

In this sample, this clonotype turned up a few times. The chain has TRBV5-1 and TRBJ2-7, with D tentatively TRBD2 (5 bases). Trimming took 4 bases from V and 1 from J, leaving 15 bases between them. The CDR3 spans 15 residues. Germline V gene lookup returns CDR1 SGHRS and CDR2 YFSETQ. This chain's CDR3 is CASSQLGEGSYEQYF. The CDR3 DNA follows: TGCGCCAGCAGCCAACTCGGTGAGGGATCCTACGAGCAGTACTTC.